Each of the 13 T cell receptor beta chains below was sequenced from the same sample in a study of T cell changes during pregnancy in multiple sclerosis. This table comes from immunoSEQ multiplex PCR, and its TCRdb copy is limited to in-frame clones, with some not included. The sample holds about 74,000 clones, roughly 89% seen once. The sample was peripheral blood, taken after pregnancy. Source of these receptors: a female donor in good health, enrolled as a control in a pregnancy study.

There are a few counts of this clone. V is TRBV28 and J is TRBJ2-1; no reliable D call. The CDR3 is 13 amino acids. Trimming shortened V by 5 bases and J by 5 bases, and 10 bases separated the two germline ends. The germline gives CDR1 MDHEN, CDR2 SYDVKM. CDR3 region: CASSTPNDNEQFF. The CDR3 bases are TGTGCCAGCAGTACCCCTAACGACAATGAGCAGTTCTTC. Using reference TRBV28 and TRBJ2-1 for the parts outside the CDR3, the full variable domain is DVKVTQSSRYLVKRTGEKVFLECVQDMDHENMFWYRQDPGLGLRLIYFSYDVKMKEKGDIPEGYSVSREKKERFSLILESASTNQTSMYLCASSTPNDNEQFFGPGTRLTVL.

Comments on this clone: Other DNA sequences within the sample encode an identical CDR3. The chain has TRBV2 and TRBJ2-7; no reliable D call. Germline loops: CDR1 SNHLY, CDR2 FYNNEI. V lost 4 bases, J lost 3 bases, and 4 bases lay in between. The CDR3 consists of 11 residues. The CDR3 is CASSVRYEQYF. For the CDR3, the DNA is TGTGCCAGCAGTGTTCGCTACGAGCAGTACTTC.

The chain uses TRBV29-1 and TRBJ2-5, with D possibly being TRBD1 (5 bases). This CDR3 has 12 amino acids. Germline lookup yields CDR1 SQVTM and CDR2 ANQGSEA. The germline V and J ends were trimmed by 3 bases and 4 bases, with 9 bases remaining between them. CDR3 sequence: CSVDRVGETQYF. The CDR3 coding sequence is TGCAGCGTTGACAGGGTAGGAGAGACCCAGTACTTC.

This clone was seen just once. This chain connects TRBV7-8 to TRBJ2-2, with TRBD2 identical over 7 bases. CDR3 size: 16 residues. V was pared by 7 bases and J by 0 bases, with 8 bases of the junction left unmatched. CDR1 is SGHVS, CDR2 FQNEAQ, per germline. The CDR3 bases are TGTGCCAGCACCTCCGTGGGAGGGTCGAACACCGGGGAGCTGTTTTTT. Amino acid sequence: CASTSVGGSNTGELFF.

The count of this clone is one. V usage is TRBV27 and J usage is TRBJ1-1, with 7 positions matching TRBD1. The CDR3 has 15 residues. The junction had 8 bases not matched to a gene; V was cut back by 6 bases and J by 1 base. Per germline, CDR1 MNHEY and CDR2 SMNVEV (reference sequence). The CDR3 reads CASSPYRGGNTEAFF. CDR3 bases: TGTGCCAGCAGCCCCTACAGGGGCGGGAACACTGAAGCTTTCTTT.

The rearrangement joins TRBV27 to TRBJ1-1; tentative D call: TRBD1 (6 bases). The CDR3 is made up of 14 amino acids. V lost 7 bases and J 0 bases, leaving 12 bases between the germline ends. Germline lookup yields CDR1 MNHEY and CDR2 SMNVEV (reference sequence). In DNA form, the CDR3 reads TGTGCCAGCACCAAACAGGGCCTGAACACTGAAGCTTTCTTT. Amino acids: CASTKQGLNTEAFF.

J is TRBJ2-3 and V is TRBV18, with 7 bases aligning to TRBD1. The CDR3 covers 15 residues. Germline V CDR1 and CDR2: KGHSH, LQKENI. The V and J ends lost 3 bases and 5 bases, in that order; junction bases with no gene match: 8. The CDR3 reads CASSPPDSGGDTQYF. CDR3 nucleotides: TGTGCCAGCTCACCTCCGGACTCAGGGGGAGATACGCAGTATTTT.

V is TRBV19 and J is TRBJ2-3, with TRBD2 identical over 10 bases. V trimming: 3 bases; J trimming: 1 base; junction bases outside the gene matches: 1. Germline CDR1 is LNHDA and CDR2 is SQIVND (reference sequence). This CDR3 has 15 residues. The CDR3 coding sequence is TGTGCCAGTAGTATCCTAGCGGGGGGCACAGATACGCAGTATTTT. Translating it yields CASSILAGGTDTQYF. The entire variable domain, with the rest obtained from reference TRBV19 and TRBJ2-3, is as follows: DGGITQSPKYLFRKEGQNVTLSCEQNLNHDAMYWYRQDPGQGLRLIYYSQIVNDFQKGDIAEGYSVSREKKESFPLTVTSAQKNPTAFYLCASSILAGGTDTQYFGPGTRLTVL.

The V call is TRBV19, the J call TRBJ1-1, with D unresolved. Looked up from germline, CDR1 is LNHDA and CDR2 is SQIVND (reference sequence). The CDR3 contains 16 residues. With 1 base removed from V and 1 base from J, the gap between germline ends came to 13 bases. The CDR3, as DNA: TGTGCCAGTAGTATAGTTACCGGGGTGGCGAACACTGAAGCTTTCTTT. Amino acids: CASSIVTGVANTEAFF.

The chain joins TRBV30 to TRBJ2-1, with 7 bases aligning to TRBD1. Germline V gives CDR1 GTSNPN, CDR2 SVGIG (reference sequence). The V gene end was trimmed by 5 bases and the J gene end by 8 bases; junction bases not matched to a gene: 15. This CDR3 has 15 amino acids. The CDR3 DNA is TGTGCCTGGGGTATAACGGGGACAGCCACCTATGAGCAGTTCTTC. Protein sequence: CAWGITGTATYEQFF.

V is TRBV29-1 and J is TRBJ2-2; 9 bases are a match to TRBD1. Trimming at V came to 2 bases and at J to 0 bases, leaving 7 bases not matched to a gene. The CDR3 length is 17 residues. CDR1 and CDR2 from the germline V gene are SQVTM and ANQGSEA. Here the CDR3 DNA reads TGCAGCGTTGAAACCCCGGGACAGGGAACGAACACCGGGGAGCTGTTTTTT. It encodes CSVETPGQGTNTGELFF.

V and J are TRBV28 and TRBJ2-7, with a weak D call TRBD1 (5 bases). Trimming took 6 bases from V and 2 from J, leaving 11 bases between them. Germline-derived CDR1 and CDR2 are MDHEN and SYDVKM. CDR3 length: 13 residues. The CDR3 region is CASSRRVPYEQYF. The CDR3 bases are TGTGCCAGCAGCCGCAGGGTACCCTACGAGCAGTACTTC.

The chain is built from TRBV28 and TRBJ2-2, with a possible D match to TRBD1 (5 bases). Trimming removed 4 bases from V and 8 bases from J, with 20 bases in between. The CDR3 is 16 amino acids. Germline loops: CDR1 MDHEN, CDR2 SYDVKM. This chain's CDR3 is CASSSPPTVVSGELFF. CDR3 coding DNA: TGTGCCAGCAGTTCCCCTCCGACAGTTGTCAGTGGGGAGCTGTTTTTT.